This TCR beta chain was captured by sequencing in a study of T cell responses to AZD1222 COVID-19 vaccine. Repertoires were generated with immunoSEQ multiplex PCR, while TCRdb's copy carries only in-frame clones and drops some. Of about 110,000 clones in the sample, about 90% were seen once. Between the trimmed V and J ends, which lost 3 bases and 0 bases, there was a span of 14 bases. The CDR3 loop spans 16 amino acids. The germline V gene has CDR1 LGHDT and CDR2 YNNKEL (reference sequence). With respect to this clone: No antigen is known for it.

Study results and caveats: Spike-specific TCR breadth and depth were elevated following two AZD1222 doses. Unmutated variant regions reportedly attract nearly half of all spike-specific TCRs. No day 14 peak samples; only post-peak repertoires were characterized.

Second-dose schedules of about 4 or about 12 weeks were combined. This clonotype was obtained from an adult who received the AZD1222 COVID-19 vaccine. The V call is TRBV3-1 (or the pseudogene TRBV3-2), the J call TRBJ1-2; perhaps TRBD1 as D (6 bases). The specimen comprised peripheral blood, sampled 28 days after the second AZD1222 dose. The DNA for the CDR3 is TGTGCCAGCAGCCAGGCTGACAGGCTAACTAACTATGGCTACACCTTC. The encoded protein is CASSQADRLTNYGYTF.